The 26 T cell receptor beta chains given below trace back to one sample, sequenced in a study of cytomegalovirus exposure and HLA in healthy donors. The PCR employed 60 Vbeta primers together with 13 Jbeta primers. The table came from immunoSEQ multiplex PCR; TCRdb's copy has only in-frame clones and leaves some out. The data contain 100,000 to 150,000 clones, 77% of them seen just once; the ten biggest clones take up about 13%. Sequencing used PBMCs. The receptors were gathered from a woman between 40 and 55 years old in good health and CMV-seropositive.

The chain couples TRBV21-1 to TRBJ2-7; the D call in the table, TRBD2, was not verified against the DNA. TRBV21-1 is a recognized pseudogene. This CDR3 has 16 residues. The chain's CDR3 is CASSTRCAGEDYEQYF. CDR3 DNA sequence: TGTGCCAGCAGCACCCGTTGCGCGGGCGAAGACTACGAGCAGTACTTC.

This chain uses TRBV27 with TRBJ2-7; tentative D call: TRBD2 (6 bases). Germline V gene data show CDR1 as MNHEY and CDR2 as SMNVEV (reference sequence). The CDR3 loop spans 18 amino acids. Trimming took 2 bases from V and 0 from J, leaving 20 bases between them. The chain's CDR3 is CASSLPFFTGTPSYEQYF. CDR3 DNA sequence: TGTGCCAGCAGTTTACCCTTCTTTACCGGGACTCCCTCCTACGAGCAGTACTTC.

There are a few counts of this clone. The CDR3 region is CASSLTSGGVREQYF. The CDR3 nucleotides read TGTGCCAGCAGCCTGACTAGCGGGGGGGTACGGGAGCAGTACTTC. The V gene is TRBV12-1, the J gene TRBJ2-7; no check of the table's D call, TRBD2, against the DNA was made. TRBV12-1 is a listed pseudogene. This CDR3 is built from 15 residues.

The chain joins TRBV14 to TRBJ2-1; perhaps TRBD2 as D (6 bases). There are 18 residues in the CDR3. Germline V gene data show CDR1 as SGHDN and CDR2 as FVKESK. The V end was cut by 1 base, the J end by 10 bases, with 26 bases between. CDR3 amino acids: CASSQGGDLRLARLEQFF. The CDR3 DNA follows: TGTGCCAGCAGCCAAGGGGGGGACTTGAGGCTAGCGCGGCTCGAGCAGTTCTTC.

This chain joins TRBV28 and TRBJ2-7; 9 bases agree with TRBD1. Germline CDR1 is MDHEN and CDR2 is SYDVKM. V dropped 1 base and J dropped 4; count of bases not matched to a gene: 8. The CDR3 has 16 amino acids. Here the CDR3 DNA reads TGTGCCAGCAGTTTATTAGGGGTAGACAGGGGGTACGAGCAGTACTTC. Translating it yields CASSLLGVDRGYEQYF.

The chain is built from TRBV9 and TRBJ2-1; TRBD2 matches at 11 bases. This CDR3 has 17 residues. Trimming cost V 1 base and J 1 base; bases outside gene matches: 4. Germline V gives CDR1 SGDLS, CDR2 YYNGEE. CDR3 in amino acids: CASSVFSGRESYNEQFF. CDR3 coding DNA: TGTGCCAGCAGCGTATTTAGCGGGAGGGAATCCTACAATGAGCAGTTCTTC.

The chain has TRBV10-3 and TRBJ2-1; tentatively, D is TRBD1 (6 bases). This CDR3 spans 15 amino acids. Trimming cost V 3 bases and J 6 bases, with 15 bases left between them. Germline V gives CDR1 ENHRY, CDR2 SYGVKD. CDR3 in amino acids: CAISETTGESNEQFF. Written as DNA, the CDR3 is TGTGCCATCAGTGAAACGACAGGTGAGAGCAATGAGCAGTTCTTC.

This clone came up once. The V and J genes are TRBV30 and TRBJ1-2; TRBD1 matches 10 bases. Germline assignment: CDR1 GTSNPN and CDR2 SVGIG (reference sequence). V lost 3 bases, J lost 4 bases, and 8 bases stayed unmatched. There are 15 residues in the CDR3. The CDR3 loop is CAWRAGTGASYGYTF. The CDR3 DNA sequence: TGTGCCTGGAGGGCCGGGACAGGGGCCTCCTATGGCTACACCTTC. Full variable domain (remainder filled in from reference TRBV30 and TRBJ1-2): SQTIHQWPATLVQPVGSPLSLECTVEGTSNPNLYWYRQAAGRGLQLLFYSVGIGQISSEVPQNLSASRPQDRQFILSSKKLLLSDSGFYLCAWRAGTGASYGYTFGSGTRLTVV.

This clone was observed a handful of times. This chain connects TRBV30 to TRBJ1-4; 11 bases are a match to TRBD1. Germline loops: CDR1 GTSNPN, CDR2 SVGIG (reference sequence). V trimming: 4 bases; J trimming: 8 bases; junction bases outside the gene matches: 3. This CDR3 contains 13 residues. CDR3 DNA: TGTGCCTGGATGCGGGACAGGGGGGAAAAACTGTTTTTT. This translates into CAWMRDRGEKLFF. Based on the CDR3 plus reference TRBV30 and TRBJ1-4, the full variable domain is SQTIHQWPATLVQPVGSPLSLECTVEGTSNPNLYWYRQAAGRGLQLLFYSVGIGQISSEVPQNLSASRPQDRQFILSSKKLLLSDSGFYLCAWMRDRGEKLFFGSGTQLSVL.

This chain connects TRBV6-1 to TRBJ1-4; D possibly corresponds to TRBD1 (5 bases). Trimming shortened V by 4 bases and J by 3 bases, and 6 bases separated the two germline ends. This CDR3 comprises 13 residues. Germline lookup yields CDR1 MNHNS and CDR2 SASEGT. For the CDR3, the DNA is TGTGCCAGCAGTGGGACACCTAATGAAAAACTGTTTTTT. Its protein product is CASSGTPNEKLFF.

This chain uses TRBV19 with TRBJ2-5, with 7 bases identical to TRBD2. The CDR3 is made up of 12 amino acids. Losses at the gene ends were 4 bases for V and 7 bases for J; bases not matched to a gene: 3. The germline CDR1 and CDR2 sequences are LNHDA and SQIVND (reference sequence). This CDR3 reads CASSKRDLTQYF. Here the CDR3 DNA reads TGTGCCAGTAGTAAGCGGGACTTGACCCAGTACTTC.

The genes are TRBV9 and TRBJ1-3; D ambiguous. Germline V CDR1 and CDR2: SGDLS, YYNGEE. The CDR3 runs to 14 residues. V lost 0 bases to trimming and J lost 2 bases, with 6 bases between them. The CDR3 loop reads CASSVGSTGNTIYF. The DNA of the CDR3 is TGTGCCAGCAGCGTAGGGTCTACTGGAAACACCATATATTTT.

The rearrangement uses TRBV10-2 and TRBJ2-1; D not resolved. Between the trimmed V and J ends, which lost 3 bases and 0 bases, there was a span of 12 bases. This CDR3 is 16 amino acids long. Germline loops: CDR1 WSHSY, CDR2 SAAADI. This CDR3 is CASSDESYSSYNEQFF. DNA for the CDR3: TGCGCCAGCAGTGACGAGTCTTACAGCTCCTACAATGAGCAGTTCTTC.

The chain employs TRBV6-1 and TRBJ2-5; 7 bases map to TRBD2. With V trimmed by 7 bases and J by 4 bases, 6 bases remained unmatched. The germline CDR1 and CDR2 sequences are MNHNS and SASEGT. This CDR3 is built from 13 residues. Written as DNA, the CDR3 is TGTGCCAGCACCTATGGGGGGGTAGAGACCCAGTACTTC. Translated, it gives CASTYGGVETQYF.

The chain recombines TRBV2 with TRBJ2-7; TRBD2 might be the D (6 bases). Germline CDR1 SNHLY, CDR2 FYNNEI. V was pared by 6 bases and J by 7 bases, with 19 bases between. The CDR3 has 14 amino acids. The CDR3 nucleotides are TGTGCCAGCAGCGCGGCTAATCGTCGGGGGGAGCAGTACTTC. Translation gives CASSAANRRGEQYF. Drawing the rest from reference TRBV2 and TRBJ2-7, the complete variable domain is EPEVTQTPSHQVTQMGQEVILRCVPISNHLYFYWYRQILGQKVEFLVSFYNNEISEKSEIFDDQFSVERPDGSNFTLKIRSTKLEDSAMYFCASSAANRRGEQYFGPGTRLTVT.

The chain is built from TRBV28 and TRBJ2-7; D unclear. The germline V gene encodes CDR1 MDHEN and CDR2 SYDVKM. V shed 3 bases and J shed 3 bases, with 15 bases lying between them. The length of the CDR3 is 15 residues. The CDR3 DNA reads as TGTGCCAGCAGTTTTGGGCTGACGGAACACTACGAGCAGTACTTC. This codes for CASSFGLTEHYEQYF.

Remarks on this clone: The germline gene is not matched at one end of the junction; a read error may be the cause. The rearrangement uses TRBV28 and TRBJ1-2; no reliable D call. CDR3 length equals 17 residues. From germline, CDR1 is MDHEN and CDR2 SYDVKM. The CDR3 DNA reads as TGTGCCGGCAGTTTAAGAAAGGACTGGGCCTACCAGAAGGGCTACACCTTC. Its protein is CAGSLRKDWAYQKGYTF.

The V gene is TRBV5-1, the J gene TRBJ2-3; 12 nucleotides align to TRBD2. This CDR3 contains 15 residues. The V and J ends lost 7 bases and 4 bases, in that order; junction bases with no gene match: 7. Germline CDR1 SGHRS, CDR2 YFSETQ. The CDR3 sequence is CASHLTSGSADTQYF. The CDR3 DNA sequence: TGCGCCAGCCACCTGACTAGCGGGAGCGCAGATACGCAGTATTTT.

This clone appeared a few times. The chain uses TRBV30 and TRBJ2-5, with 10 bases fitting TRBD2. The germline V gene has CDR1 GTSNPN and CDR2 SVGIG (reference sequence). The CDR3 contains 21 residues. Trimming took 0 bases from V and 5 from J; bases not matched to a gene: 24. CDR3 nucleotide sequence: TGTGCCTGGAGTGTAGGGCTTTTTTCTATAGCGGGAGGATCCCCAAGGGAGACCCAGTACTTC. Translated, it gives CAWSVGLFSIAGGSPRETQYF.

V gene TRBV6-1 combines with J gene TRBJ2-1, with a weak D call TRBD1 (6 bases). From germline, CDR1 is MNHNS and CDR2 SASEGT. V gave up 6 bases and J gave up 3 bases, with 12 bases separating them. The length of the CDR3 is 14 residues. The CDR3 protein is CASSGQSIYNEQFF. The CDR3 bases are TGTGCCAGCAGCGGACAGAGTATCTACAATGAGCAGTTCTTC.

This clone was counted only a few times. The chain joins TRBV30 to TRBJ2-1, with D maybe TRBD1 (5 bases). The CDR3 spans 14 residues. V was clipped by 7 bases and J by 3 bases, with 16 bases between them. CDR1 is GTSNPN, CDR2 SVGIG, per germline (reference sequence). CDR3 protein: CASSSGKVYNEQFF. DNA for the CDR3: TGTGCCTCATCGTCAGGGAAGGTCTACAATGAGCAGTTCTTC.

This chain uses TRBV11-2 with TRBJ2-7, with a possible D match to TRBD2 (7 bases). This CDR3 is built from 17 residues. The V gene's germline CDR1 is SGHAT and CDR2 FQNNGV. V was cut by 4 bases and J by 2 bases, with 21 bases left in between. Written as DNA, the CDR3 is TGTGCCAGCAGCTCCCGGGGGAGGGGGGCGGTCGCCTACGAGCAGTACTTC. Translated: CASSSRGRGAVAYEQYF.

This clone was seen a few times. V is TRBV4-1 and J is TRBJ2-3; 12 bases agree with TRBD2. CDR3 length: 15 amino acids. Germline V CDR1 and CDR2: MGHRA, YSYEKL. The junction had 6 bases not matched to a gene; V was cut back by 5 bases and J by 6 bases. The CDR3 loop is CASSGLAGGTDTQYF. The CDR3 bases are TGCGCCAGCAGCGGCCTAGCGGGAGGGACCGATACGCAGTATTTT.

The V gene is TRBV6-5, the J gene TRBJ2-3; D is undetermined. The V and J ends lost 2 bases and 4 bases respectively, with 7 bases between them. The germline V gene has CDR1 MNHEY and CDR2 SVGAGI. The CDR3 length is 13 residues. Here the CDR3 reads CASSYPAADTQYF. The CDR3 DNA reads TGTGCCAGCAGTTACCCTGCGGCAGATACGCAGTATTTT.

This clone was detected a few times. V and J are TRBV30 and TRBJ2-2; D might be TRBD1 (6 bases). Germline CDR1 GTSNPN, CDR2 SVGIG (reference sequence). The V end lost 5 bases, the J end lost 4 bases, and 14 bases lay between the germline ends. The length of the CDR3 is 14 residues. CDR3 in amino acids: CAWRGQGSTGELFF. Written as DNA, the CDR3 is TGTGCCTGGCGTGGGCAGGGGAGCACCGGGGAGCTGTTTTTT.

This clone was recorded only once. This sequence joins TRBV5-4 and TRBJ2-7; TRBD1 agrees at 11 bases. Unmatched junction bases numbered 11, after V lost 10 bases and J lost 5 bases. Germline V gives CDR1 SGHNT, CDR2 YYREEE (reference sequence). This CDR3 has 14 residues. CDR3 DNA: TGTGCCGCCGGTCGGACAGGGGGCGACCACGAGCAGTACTTC. Residues: CAAGRTGGDHEQYF.